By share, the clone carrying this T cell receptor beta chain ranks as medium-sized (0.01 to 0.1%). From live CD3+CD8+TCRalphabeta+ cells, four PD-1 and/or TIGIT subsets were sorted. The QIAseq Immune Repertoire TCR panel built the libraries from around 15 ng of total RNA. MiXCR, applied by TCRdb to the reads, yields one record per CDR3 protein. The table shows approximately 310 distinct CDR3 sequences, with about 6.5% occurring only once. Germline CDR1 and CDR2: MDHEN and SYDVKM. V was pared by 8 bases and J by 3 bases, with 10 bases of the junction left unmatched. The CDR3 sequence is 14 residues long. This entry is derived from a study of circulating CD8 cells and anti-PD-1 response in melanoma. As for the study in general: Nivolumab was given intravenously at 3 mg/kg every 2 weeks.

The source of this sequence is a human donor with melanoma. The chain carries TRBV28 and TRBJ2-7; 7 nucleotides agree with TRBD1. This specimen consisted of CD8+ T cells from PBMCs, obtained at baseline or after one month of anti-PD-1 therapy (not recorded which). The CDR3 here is CASVRDSNFYEQYF. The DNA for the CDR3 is TGTGCCAGCGTCCGGGACAGCAACTTCTACGAGCAGTACTTC.